This TCR beta chain comes out of a study of blood T cell repertoires in COVID-19. Study in general: Collection of acute and convalescent COVID-19 samples took place in the United States, Italy and Spain.

Germline trimming cut 0 bases from V and 9 bases from J; bases unmatched to any gene: 3. The CDR3 loop spans 14 amino acids. The germline gives CDR1 SGHNT, CDR2 YYREEE (reference sequence). TCRdb's copy holds only in-frame clones and misses some; the assay was immunoSEQ multiplex PCR. This table holds about 270,000 clones, roughly nine tenths found once. Sequencing was done on a sample of peripheral blood. The sequence derives from a middle-aged man with active or convalescent COVID-19. The rearrangement joins TRBV5-4 to TRBJ1-6, with 7 bases identical to TRBD1. The CDR3 spells CASSLETGRSPLHF. CDR3 nucleotide sequence: TGTGCCAGCAGCTTGGAGACAGGGCGTTCACCCCTCCACTTT.